The T cell receptor (beta chain) described here comes from a study of regulatory T cells in long-lasting Graves disease. This clonotype came up a few times. Stated time point: newly diagnosed GD, antithyroid drugs for less than 3 months. TCR sequences were obtained from RNA taken from PBMCs. TCR beta libraries were built with iRepertoire HTBI primers and Arm-PCR of CDR3 regions. MiXCR, applied by TCRdb to the multiplex PCR reads, yields one record per CDR3 protein. The sample lists about 320,000 distinct CDR3 sequences, 15% to 20% seen once, with less than 45% in the top ten. Sequenced material: peripheral blood mononuclear cells (PBMCs), taken at new diagnosis, from a patient treated with antithyroid drugs. The source of this sequence is a female donor with Graves disease.

CDR3 nucleotide sequence: TGTGCCAGTAGTCAGGACAGTCAAAGTAATGAAAAACTGTTTTTT. Its translation is CASSQDSQSNEKLFF. The chain recombines TRBV19 with TRBJ1-4; D is possibly TRBD1 (6 bases). Germline V gene data show CDR1 as LNHDA and CDR2 as SQIVND (reference sequence). The CDR3 runs 15 residues. The V end was cut by 5 bases, the J end by 4 bases, with 14 bases between.